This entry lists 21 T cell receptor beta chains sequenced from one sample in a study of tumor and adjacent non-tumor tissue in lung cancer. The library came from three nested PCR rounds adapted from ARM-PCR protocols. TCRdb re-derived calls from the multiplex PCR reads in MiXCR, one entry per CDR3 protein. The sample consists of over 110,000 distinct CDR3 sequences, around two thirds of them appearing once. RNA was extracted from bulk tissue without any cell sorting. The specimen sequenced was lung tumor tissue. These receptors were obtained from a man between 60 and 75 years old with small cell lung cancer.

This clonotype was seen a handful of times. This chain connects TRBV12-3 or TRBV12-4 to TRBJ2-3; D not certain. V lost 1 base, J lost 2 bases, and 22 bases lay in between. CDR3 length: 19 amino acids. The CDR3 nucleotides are TGTGCCAGCAGTTTAGGGTCTAGGTGGTCGGGCCAAACCACAGATACGCAGTATTTT. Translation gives CASSLGSRWSGQTTDTQYF.

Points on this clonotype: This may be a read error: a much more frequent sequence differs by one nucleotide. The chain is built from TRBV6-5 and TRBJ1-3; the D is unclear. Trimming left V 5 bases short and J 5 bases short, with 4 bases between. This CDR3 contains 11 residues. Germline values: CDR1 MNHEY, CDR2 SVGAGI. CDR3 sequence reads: CASSHRNTIYF. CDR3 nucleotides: TGTGCCAGCAGTCACCGAAACACCATATATTTT.

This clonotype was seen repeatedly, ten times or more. DNA of the CDR3: TGCAGCGTTGGAGACATCTATGGCTACACCTTC. It translates to CSVGDIYGYTF. The J gene is TRBJ1-2, the V gene TRBV29-1; D ambiguous. Trimming cost V 4 bases and J 4 bases, with 7 bases left between them. The CDR3 spans 11 residues. Germline values: CDR1 SQVTM, CDR2 ANQGSEA.

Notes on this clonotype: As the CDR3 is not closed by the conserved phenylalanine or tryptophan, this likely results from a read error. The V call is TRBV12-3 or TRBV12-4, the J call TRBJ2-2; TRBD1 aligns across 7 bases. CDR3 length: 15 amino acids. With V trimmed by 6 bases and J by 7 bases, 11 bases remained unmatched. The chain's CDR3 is CASRRGTAGSGELFL. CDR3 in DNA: TGTGCCAGCAGAAGAGGGACAGCTGGGAGCGGGGAGCTGTTTCTT.

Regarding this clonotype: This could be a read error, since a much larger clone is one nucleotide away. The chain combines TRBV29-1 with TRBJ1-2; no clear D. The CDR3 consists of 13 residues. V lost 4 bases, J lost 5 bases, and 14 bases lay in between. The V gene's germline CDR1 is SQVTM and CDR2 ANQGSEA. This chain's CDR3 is CSVVDTQNYGYTF. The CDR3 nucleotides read TGCAGCGTTGTTGACACCCAGAATTATGGCTACACCTTC.

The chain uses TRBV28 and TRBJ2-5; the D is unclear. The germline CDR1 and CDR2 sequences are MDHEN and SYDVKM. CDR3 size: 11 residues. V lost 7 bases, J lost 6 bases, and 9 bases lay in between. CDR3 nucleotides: TGTGCCAGCACTTCCGGAAAGACCCAGTACTTC. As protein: CASTSGKTQYF.

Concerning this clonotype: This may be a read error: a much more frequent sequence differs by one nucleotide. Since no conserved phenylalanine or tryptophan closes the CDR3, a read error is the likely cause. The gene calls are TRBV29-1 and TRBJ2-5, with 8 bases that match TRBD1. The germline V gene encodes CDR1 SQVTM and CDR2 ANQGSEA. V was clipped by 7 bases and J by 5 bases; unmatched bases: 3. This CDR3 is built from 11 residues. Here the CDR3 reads CSADREETQYL. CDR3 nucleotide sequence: TGCAGCGCGGACAGGGAGGAGACCCAGTACCTC.

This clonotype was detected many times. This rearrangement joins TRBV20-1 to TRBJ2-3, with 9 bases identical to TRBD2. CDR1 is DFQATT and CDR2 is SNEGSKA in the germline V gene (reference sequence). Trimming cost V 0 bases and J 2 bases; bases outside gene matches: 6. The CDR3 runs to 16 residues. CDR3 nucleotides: TGCAGTGCTAGAGATCCCCCTAGCGGGAACACAGATACGCAGTATTTT. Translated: CSARDPPSGNTDTQYF.

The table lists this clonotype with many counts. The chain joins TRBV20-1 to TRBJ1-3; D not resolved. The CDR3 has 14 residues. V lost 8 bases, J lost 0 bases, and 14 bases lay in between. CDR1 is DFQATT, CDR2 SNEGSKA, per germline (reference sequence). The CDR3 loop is CSLRSEFSGNTIYF. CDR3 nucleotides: TGCAGTCTTAGATCAGAGTTCTCTGGAAACACCATATATTTT.

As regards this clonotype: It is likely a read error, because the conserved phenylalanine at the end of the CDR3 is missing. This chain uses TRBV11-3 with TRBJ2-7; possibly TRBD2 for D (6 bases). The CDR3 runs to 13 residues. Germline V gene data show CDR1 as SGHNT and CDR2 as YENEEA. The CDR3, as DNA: TGTGTCAGCAGCTTAGATCACGGGGGTGAGCAGTACTTG. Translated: CVSSLDHGGEQYL.

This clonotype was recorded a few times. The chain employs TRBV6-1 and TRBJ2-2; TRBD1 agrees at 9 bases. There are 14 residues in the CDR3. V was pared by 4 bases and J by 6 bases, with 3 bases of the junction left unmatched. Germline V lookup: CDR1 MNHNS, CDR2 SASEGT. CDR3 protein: CASSGTGEPGELFF. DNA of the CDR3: TGTGCCAGCAGTGGGACAGGGGAACCCGGGGAGCTGTTTTTT.

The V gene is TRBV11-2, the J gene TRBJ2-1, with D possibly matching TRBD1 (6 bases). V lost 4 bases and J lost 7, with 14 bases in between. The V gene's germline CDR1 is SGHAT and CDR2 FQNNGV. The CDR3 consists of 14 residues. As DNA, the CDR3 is TGTGCCAGCAGCTACCTGGATAGGGGGAATGAGCAGTTCTTC. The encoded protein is CASSYLDRGNEQFF.

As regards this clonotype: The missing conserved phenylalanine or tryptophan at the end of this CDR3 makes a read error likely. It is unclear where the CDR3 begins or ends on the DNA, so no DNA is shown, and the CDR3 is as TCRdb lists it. The CDR3 loop reads CSVEARRRGSYEQYS. V and J are TRBV29-1 and TRBJ2-7. A total of 15 residues make up the CDR3, ends included. Looked up from germline, CDR1 is SQVTM and CDR2 is ANQGSEA.

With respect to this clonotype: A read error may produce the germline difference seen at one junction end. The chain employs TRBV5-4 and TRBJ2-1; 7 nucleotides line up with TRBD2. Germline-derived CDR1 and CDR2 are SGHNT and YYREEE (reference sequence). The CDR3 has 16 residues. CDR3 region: CVSSGIAATNYNEQFF. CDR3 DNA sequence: TGTGTCAGCAGCGGGATAGCGGCGACAAACTACAATGAGCAGTTCTTC. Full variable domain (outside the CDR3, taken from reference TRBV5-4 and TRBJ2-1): ETGVTQSPTHLIKTRGQQVTLRCSSQSGHNTVSWYQQALGQGPQFIFQYYREEENGRGNFPPRFSGLQFPNYSSELNVNALELDDSALYLCVSSGIAATNYNEQFFGPGTRLTVL.

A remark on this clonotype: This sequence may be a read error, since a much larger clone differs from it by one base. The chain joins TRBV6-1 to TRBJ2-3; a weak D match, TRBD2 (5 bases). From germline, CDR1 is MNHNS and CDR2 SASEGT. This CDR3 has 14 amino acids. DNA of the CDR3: TGTGCCGGCGGAGGAATCGTGAGCACAGATACGCGGTATTTT. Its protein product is CAGGGIVSTDTRYF.

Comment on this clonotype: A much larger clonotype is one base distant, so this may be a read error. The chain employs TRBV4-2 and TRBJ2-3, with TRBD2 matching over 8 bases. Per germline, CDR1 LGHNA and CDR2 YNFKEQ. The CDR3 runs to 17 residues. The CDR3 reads CVSSQGPGGALGDTQYF. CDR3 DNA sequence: TGTGTCAGCAGCCAGGGGCCCGGGGGGGCCCTCGGAGATACGCAGTATTTT.

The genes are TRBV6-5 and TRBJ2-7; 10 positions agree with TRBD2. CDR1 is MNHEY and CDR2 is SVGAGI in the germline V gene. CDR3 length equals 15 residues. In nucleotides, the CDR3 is TGTGCCAGCAAGGGGGGACTAGCGCCAGGCTACGAGCAGTGCGTC. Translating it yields CASKGGLAPGYEQCV.

For the CDR3, the DNA is TGCAGCGTTGCCGTTGATTTGATCCACGATGAGCAGTTCTTC. Translation: CSVAVDLIHDEQFF. The chain carries TRBV29-1 and TRBJ2-1, with D uncertain. Trimming pared 4 bases from V and 8 bases from J, leaving 18 bases between. The CDR3 runs 14 residues. The germline gives CDR1 SQVTM, CDR2 ANQGSEA.

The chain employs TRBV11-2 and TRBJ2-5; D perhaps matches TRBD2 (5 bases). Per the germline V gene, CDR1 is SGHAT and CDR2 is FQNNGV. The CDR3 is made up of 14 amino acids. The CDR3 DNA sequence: TGTGTCATCAGCTTTAGTGGGAGATCTAAGACCCAGTACTTC. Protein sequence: CVISFSGRSKTQYF.

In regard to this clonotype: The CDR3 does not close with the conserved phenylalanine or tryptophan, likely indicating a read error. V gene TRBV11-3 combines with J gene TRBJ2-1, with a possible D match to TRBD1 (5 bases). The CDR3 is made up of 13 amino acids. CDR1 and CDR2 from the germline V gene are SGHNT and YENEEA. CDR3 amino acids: CTSSLARGREQFL. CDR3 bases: TGTACCAGCAGCTTAGCTAGGGGAAGGGAGCAGTTCTTG.

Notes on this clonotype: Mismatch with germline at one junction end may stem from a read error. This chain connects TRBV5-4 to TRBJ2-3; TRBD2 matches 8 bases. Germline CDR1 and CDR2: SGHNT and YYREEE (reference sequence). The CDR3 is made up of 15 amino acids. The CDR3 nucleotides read TGTGCCAGCAACCCCGAACTAGCGGCAACAGATATGCAGTATTTT. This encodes CASNPELAATDMQYF.